This TCR beta chain was obtained from a study of blood T cell repertoires in COVID-19. Study-wide context: Material from acute and convalescent COVID-19 was sourced from the United States, Italy and Spain. The analysed material was cDNA or gDNA that came from T cells, B-cell-depleted T cells, or PBMCs.

CDR1 is LNHDA and CDR2 is SQIVND in the germline V gene (reference sequence). Losses at the gene ends were 6 bases for V and 7 bases for J; bases not matched to a gene: 8. This CDR3 is built from 14 residues. How the authors handled the data: Nucleated cell counts were estimated from reference gene primer amplification. TCRdb keeps only in-frame clones here, not all; method: immunoSEQ multiplex PCR. V, J and clone size are those of that table, while D and trimming were read from the DNA. The profile shows about 120,000 clones, 70% to 90% of them singletons. The source is a woman older than 75 with acute or convalescent COVID-19. Sample: peripheral blood. The chain has TRBV19 and TRBJ1-5; 8 bases fit TRBD1. The CDR3 spells CASSGDRGYQPQHF. In DNA, the CDR3 is TGTGCCAGTAGCGGCGACAGGGGTTACCAGCCCCAGCATTTT.